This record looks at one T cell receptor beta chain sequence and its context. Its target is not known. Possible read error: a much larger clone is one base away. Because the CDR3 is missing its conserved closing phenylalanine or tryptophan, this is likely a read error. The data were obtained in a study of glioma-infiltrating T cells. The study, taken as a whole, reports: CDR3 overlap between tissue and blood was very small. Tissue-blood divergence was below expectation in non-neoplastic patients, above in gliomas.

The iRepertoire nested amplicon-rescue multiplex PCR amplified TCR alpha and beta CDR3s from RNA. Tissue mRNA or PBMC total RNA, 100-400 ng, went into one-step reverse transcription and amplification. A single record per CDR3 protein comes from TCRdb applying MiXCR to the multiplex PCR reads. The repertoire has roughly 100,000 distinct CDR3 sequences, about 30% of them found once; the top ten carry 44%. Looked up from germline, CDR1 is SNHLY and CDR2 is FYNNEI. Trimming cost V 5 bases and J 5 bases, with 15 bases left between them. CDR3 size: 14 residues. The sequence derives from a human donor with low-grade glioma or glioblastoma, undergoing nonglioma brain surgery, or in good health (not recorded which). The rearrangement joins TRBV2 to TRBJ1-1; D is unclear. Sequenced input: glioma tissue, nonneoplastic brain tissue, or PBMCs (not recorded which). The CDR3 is CASSPRGGRTEAFS. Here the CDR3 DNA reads TGTGCCAGCAGTCCCCGGGGAGGGAGGACTGAAGCTTTCTCT.